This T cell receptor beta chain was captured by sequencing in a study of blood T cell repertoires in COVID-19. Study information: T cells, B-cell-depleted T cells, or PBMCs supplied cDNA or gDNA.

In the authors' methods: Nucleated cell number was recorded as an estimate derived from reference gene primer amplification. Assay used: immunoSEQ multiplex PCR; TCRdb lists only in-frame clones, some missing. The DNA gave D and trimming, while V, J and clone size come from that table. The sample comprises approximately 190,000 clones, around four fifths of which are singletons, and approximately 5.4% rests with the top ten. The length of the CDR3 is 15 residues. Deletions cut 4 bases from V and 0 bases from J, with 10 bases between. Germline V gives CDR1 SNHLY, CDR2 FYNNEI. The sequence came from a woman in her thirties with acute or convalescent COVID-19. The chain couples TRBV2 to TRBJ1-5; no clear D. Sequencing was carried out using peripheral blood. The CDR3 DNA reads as TGTGCCAGCAGTGGAGCAGCGACTAGCAATCAGCCCCAGCATTTT. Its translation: CASSGAATSNQPQHF.